This TCR beta chain was identified in a study of T cells in Graves' hyperthyroidism and ophthalmopathy. From RNA transcripts, TCR beta CDR3 regions were amplified. An initial round of RT-PCR targeting the TCR CDR3 relied on the HTBI primer set. TCRdb fed the multiplex PCR reads into MiXCR, producing one record per CDR3 protein. This sample has around 580,000 distinct CDR3 sequences, with 16% found just once. Germline CDR1 and CDR2: SNHLY and FYNNEI. Trimming stripped 8 bases from V and 4 bases from J, with 11 bases between. The CDR3 has 13 amino acids. This clonotype was detected many times. The V and J genes are TRBV2 and TRBJ2-2, with D unclear. This TCR came from a woman between 18 and 29 years old with Graves' hyperthyroidism. Sequencing was done on a sample of blood. DNA for the CDR3: TGTGCCAGCCTGCCGGAGAGCACCGGGGAGCTGTTTTTT. Encoded protein: CASLPESTGELFF.